One and the same sample provided the 9 T cell receptor beta chains below, sequenced in a study of cytomegalovirus exposure and HLA in healthy donors. Both 60 Vbeta primers and 13 Jbeta primers went into the PCR. Measured with immunoSEQ multiplex PCR; TCRdb has only the in-frame clones, and not every one. Of about 200,000 clones listed, less than 90% are singletons. The specimen sequenced was PBMCs. The receptor source for this set is a woman aged 30 to 39 in good health and CMV-seronegative.

This clone was seen only once. V gene TRBV5-1 combines with J gene TRBJ2-6; 7 bases align to TRBD1. With V trimmed by 0 bases and J by 3 bases, 6 bases remained unmatched. The CDR3 runs to 17 residues. Germline CDR1 and CDR2: SGHRS and YFSETQ. Here the CDR3 DNA reads TGCGCCAGCAGCTTGGAGACAGGGCTTTTTGGGGCCAACGTCCTGACTTTC. Protein sequence: CASSLETGLFGANVLTF. Full variable domain (outside the CDR3, taken from reference TRBV5-1 and TRBJ2-6): KAGVTQTPRYLIKTRGQQVTLSCSPISGHRSVSWYQQTPGQGLQFLFEYFSETQRNKGNFPGRFSGRQFSNSRSEMNVSTLELGDSALYLCASSLETGLFGANVLTFGAGSRLTVL.

V usage is TRBV5-1 and J usage is TRBJ2-7; D is undetermined. Trimming shortened V by 0 bases and J by 3 bases, and 7 bases separated the two germline ends. The CDR3 extends over 13 amino acids. From germline, CDR1 is SGHRS and CDR2 YFSETQ. The CDR3 DNA sequence: TGCGCCAGCAGCTTGGGTAGCCTCTACGAGCAGTACTTC. Protein product: CASSLGSLYEQYF.

The CDR3 region is CAWISMGGAGEQYF. DNA of the CDR3: TGTGCCTGGATCAGTATGGGGGGGGCCGGGGAGCAGTACTTC. The chain is built from TRBV30 and TRBJ2-7, with D perhaps matching TRBD2 (7 bases). CDR1 GTSNPN and CDR2 SVGIG come from the germline V gene (reference sequence). V lost 4 bases and J 7 bases, leaving 20 bases between the germline ends. This CDR3 region has 14 residues.

The rearrangement links TRBV5-1 to TRBJ1-2; no clear D. V was pared by 0 bases and J by 4 bases, with 7 bases between. The CDR3 contains 13 residues. Germline V gene sequence: CDR1 SGHRS, CDR2 YFSETQ. The CDR3 sequence is CASSLVEGYGYTF. The CDR3, as DNA: TGCGCCAGCAGCTTGGTAGAGGGCTATGGCTACACCTTC.

The rearrangement joins TRBV27 to TRBJ2-1, with D possibly matching TRBD2 (7 bases). Germline CDR1 and CDR2: MNHEY and SMNVEV (reference sequence). V was pared by 0 bases and J by 3 bases, with 12 bases between. The CDR3 totals 16 residues. CDR3 residues: CASSLSGGAIYNEQFF. CDR3 coding DNA: TGTGCCAGCAGTTTATCTGGGGGGGCGATCTACAATGAGCAGTTCTTC.

With respect to this clone: Germline and junction disagree at one end, which may indicate a read error. The V and J genes are TRBV28 and TRBJ2-7; TRBD2 matches at 7 bases. The CDR3 is made up of 12 amino acids. Germline V CDR1 and CDR2: MDHEN, SYDVKM. CDR3 in amino acids: CASSLYGGGLNF. The DNA for the CDR3 is TGTGCCAGCAGTTTATATGGGGGGGGTTTGAACTTC.

This clone was counted between two and nine times. V gene TRBV4-1 combines with J gene TRBJ2-7; 10 bases align to TRBD2. Germline V gives CDR1 MGHRA, CDR2 YSYEKL. CDR3 length: 16 residues. V lost 2 bases to trimming and J lost 2 bases; unmatched junction nucleotides: 6. In nucleotides, the CDR3 is TGCGCCAGCAGCCAACATGGACTAGCGGCTCCCTACGAGCAGTACTTC. Translated: CASSQHGLAAPYEQYF.

This chain connects TRBV5-1 to TRBJ2-3; 8 bases are shared with TRBD2. The V gene end was trimmed by 0 bases and the J gene end by 5 bases; junction bases not matched to a gene: 8. Germline CDR1 is SGHRS and CDR2 is YFSETQ. CDR3 length equals 16 residues. The CDR3: CASSLAGGAVGDTQYF. The CDR3 DNA reads as TGCGCCAGCAGCTTGGCCGGGGGGGCCGTGGGAGATACGCAGTATTTT.

V usage is TRBV28 and J usage is TRBJ1-1; maybe TRBD1 (6 bases). V was pared by 3 bases and J by 5 bases, with 13 bases between. CDR1 is MDHEN, CDR2 SYDVKM, per germline. The CDR3 loop spans 14 amino acids. CDR3 amino acids: CASSLPGGGTEAFF. As DNA, the CDR3 is TGTGCCAGCAGTTTGCCGGGGGGCGGGACTGAAGCTTTCTTT.